One and the same sample provided the 23 T cell receptor beta chains below, sequenced in a study of OX40 agonist ivuxolimab in advanced cancers. Clones were read by immunoSEQ multiplex PCR, and TCRdb kept only the in-frame ones, dropping some. In the table there are about 76,000 clones, approximately 85% of which are singletons. The starting material was CD4+ or CD8+ T cells sorted from blood, obtained in a trial of the OX40 agonist ivuxolimab. Every receptor here comes from an adult with an advanced solid tumor such as melanoma, head and neck, liver or kidney cancer.

The chain employs TRBV6-1 and TRBJ2-1; D is unclear. V lost 5 bases and J lost 0, with 8 bases in between. This CDR3 region has 14 residues. Germline CDR1 MNHNS, CDR2 SASEGT. The CDR3 spells CASSNLISYNEQFF. CDR3 DNA sequence: TGTGCCAGCAGTAATCTAATCTCCTACAATGAGCAGTTCTTC.

V and J are TRBV6-5 and TRBJ2-5; the D gene is possibly TRBD2 (5 bases). The DNA end is a closer match to TRBJ2-7, so the J assignment may be wrong. Germline-derived CDR1 and CDR2 are MNHEY and SVGAGI. The CDR3 totals 14 residues. This chain's CDR3 is CASSYSSETYEQYF. In nucleotides, the CDR3 is TGTGCCAGCAGTTACTCTAGCGAAACCTACGAGCAGTACTTC.

V and J are TRBV7-9 and TRBJ2-1; 9 bases fit TRBD2. Germline V gene sequence: CDR1 SEHNR, CDR2 FQNEAQ (reference sequence). The V and J ends lost 5 bases and 3 bases, in that order; junction bases with no gene match: 5. The CDR3 is 15 residues long. The CDR3 reads CASSATSGFYNEQFF. The DNA for the CDR3 is TGTGCCAGCAGCGCTACTAGCGGGTTCTACAATGAGCAGTTCTTC.

In its sample, this clone was seen once. The chain recombines TRBV18 with TRBJ2-4, with D possibly being TRBD1 (6 bases). The CDR3 consists of 15 residues. Per the germline V gene, CDR1 is KGHSH and CDR2 is LQKENI. Trimming took off 3 bases at V and 8 bases at J, with 17 bases between the two ends. CDR3 protein: CASSPEQGRTDIQYF. CDR3 DNA: TGTGCCAGCTCACCCGAACAGGGCCGTACGGACATTCAGTACTTC.

Regarding this clone: Other DNA variants within this sample encode the same CDR3. The V and J genes are TRBV6-1 and TRBJ2-2; 8 positions match TRBD1. Trimming at V came to 8 bases and at J to 2 bases, leaving 1 base not matched to a gene. Germline assignment: CDR1 MNHNS and CDR2 SASEGT. The CDR3 runs 13 residues. DNA for the CDR3: TGTGCCAGCGACAGGGGTAACACCGGGGAGCTGTTTTTT. This translates into CASDRGNTGELFF.

V gene TRBV19 combines with J gene TRBJ2-7; D is unresolved. Germline V lookup: CDR1 LNHDA, CDR2 SQIVND (reference sequence). The V gene lost 5 bases and the J gene lost 3 bases, with 11 bases spanning the gap. The CDR3 has 13 residues. Here the CDR3 reads CASSRSTGYEQYF. The CDR3 DNA follows: TGTGCCAGTAGTCGGTCGACTGGCTACGAGCAGTACTTC.

V and J are TRBV21-1 and TRBJ1-4. TRBV21-1 is assigned pseudogene status. The CDR3 runs 16 residues. The CDR3 protein is CARSGRLGPTNEKLFF. Written as DNA, the CDR3 is TGTGCCCGGTCGGGCCGACTAGGGCCAACTAATGAAAAACTGTTTTTT.

The chain is built from TRBV6-5 and TRBJ1-2; a possible D gene is TRBD1 (6 bases). Looked up from germline, CDR1 is MNHEY and CDR2 is SVGAGI. This CDR3 comprises 12 residues. V was cut by 4 bases and J by 7 bases, with 10 bases left in between. Here the CDR3 reads CASSSTGSGYTF. The CDR3 DNA reads as TGTGCCAGCAGTTCCACAGGGAGTGGCTACACCTTC.

The genes are TRBV6-6 and TRBJ1-6; the D gene is possibly TRBD1 (5 bases). V was clipped by 6 bases and J by 10 bases, with 13 bases between them. The CDR3 is 13 residues long. The germline V gene has CDR1 MNHNY and CDR2 SVGAGI (reference sequence). In DNA, the CDR3 is TGTGCCAGCAGCCCGGAGGGGTGGTCACCCCTCCACTTT. It translates to CASSPEGWSPLHF.

V usage is TRBV27 and J usage is TRBJ1-1, with D maybe TRBD1 (5 bases). V lost 3 bases to trimming and J lost 5 bases, with 13 bases between them. Per the germline V gene, CDR1 is MNHEY and CDR2 is SMNVEV (reference sequence). The CDR3 has 14 amino acids. The CDR3 protein is CASSLRGPGTEAFF. DNA of the CDR3: TGTGCCAGCAGTTTGAGGGGACCGGGGACTGAAGCTTTCTTT.

The chain joins TRBV28 to TRBJ2-5, with a possible D match to TRBD2 (5 bases). V was shortened by 2 bases and J by 10 bases, with 23 bases between the two germline ends. The V gene's germline CDR1 is MDHEN and CDR2 SYDVKM. The CDR3 runs to 16 residues. The CDR3 spells CASSLAGLATLRDQYF. DNA of the CDR3: TGTGCCAGCAGTTTAGCCGGCTTAGCGACCCTAAGGGACCAGTACTTC.

The rearrangement joins TRBV5-5 to TRBJ2-3; no clear D gene. Looked up from germline, CDR1 is SGHKS and CDR2 is YYEKEE (reference sequence). V was shortened by 4 bases and J by 0 bases, with 15 bases between the two germline ends. This CDR3 is built from 16 residues. The CDR3 DNA follows: TGTGCCAGCAGCCCCATCTACGGGTTTAGCACAGATACGCAGTATTTT. The encoded protein is CASSPIYGFSTDTQYF.

In this sample, this clone turned up once. The V call is TRBV19, the J call TRBJ1-5; D remains ambiguous. Trimming shortened V by 3 bases and J by 5 bases, and 11 bases separated the two germline ends. Per the germline V gene, CDR1 is LNHDA and CDR2 is SQIVND (reference sequence). CDR3 length equals 14 residues. CDR3 DNA sequence: TGTGCCAGTAGTATGACGGACGGCGATCAGCCCCAGCATTTT. Translated: CASSMTDGDQPQHF.

This chain links TRBV7-9 with TRBJ2-1; 8 bases match TRBD2. Germline loops: CDR1 SEHNR, CDR2 FQNEAQ (reference sequence). Trimming took 4 bases from V and 7 from J; bases not matched to a gene: 6. This CDR3 comprises 14 residues. The CDR3 nucleotides read TGTGCCAGCAGCTCCGGGACTAGGATAAATGAGCAGTTCTTC. The encoded protein is CASSSGTRINEQFF. The full variable domain, rest sourced from reference TRBV7-9 and TRBJ2-1, is DTGVSQNPRHKITKRGQNVTFRCDPISEHNRLYWYRQTLGQGPEFLTYFQNEAQLEKSRLLSDRFSAERPKGSFSTLEIQRTEQGDSAMYLCASSSGTRINEQFFGPGTRLTVL.

This chain joins TRBV4-1 and TRBJ2-3, with D possibly matching TRBD2 (6 bases). Trimming shortened V by 0 bases and J by 0 bases, and 13 bases separated the two germline ends. The CDR3 covers 17 residues. Germline V lookup: CDR1 MGHRA, CDR2 YSYEKL. This CDR3 reads CASSQEFGAGSTDTQYF. In DNA, the CDR3 is TGCGCCAGCAGCCAAGAATTCGGCGCGGGGAGCACAGATACGCAGTATTTT.

This chain joins TRBV11-2 and TRBJ1-2; D perhaps matches TRBD1 (6 bases). Trimming shortened V by 5 bases and J by 4 bases, and 17 bases separated the two germline ends. From germline, CDR1 is SGHAT and CDR2 FQNNGV. The CDR3 sequence is 15 residues long. The CDR3 reads CASSHDRLGLYGYTF. The CDR3 bases are TGTGCCAGCAGCCACGACAGGTTGGGTCTCTATGGCTACACCTTC.

This chain joins TRBV7-2 and TRBJ1-4, with TRBD1 matching 9 bases. Looked up from germline, CDR1 is SGHTA and CDR2 is FQGNSA. CDR3 length equals 15 residues. After removal of 5 bases from V and 5 bases from J, the junction contained 6 bases not matched to a gene. This CDR3 reads CASSPNRGQNEKLFF. CDR3 DNA sequence: TGTGCCAGCAGCCCGAACAGGGGGCAGAATGAAAAACTGTTTTTT.

CDR3 protein: CASSSLSGGGNTIYF. The CDR3 bases are TGTGCCAGCAGTTCGCTCAGTGGGGGTGGAAACACCATATATTTT. The chain employs TRBV27 and TRBJ1-3, with D perhaps TRBD1 (5 bases). CDR3 length: 15 residues. The V gene lost 4 bases and the J gene lost 3 bases, with 13 bases spanning the gap. Looked up from germline, CDR1 is MNHEY and CDR2 is SMNVEV (reference sequence).

V usage is TRBV5-4 and J usage is TRBJ1-1, with no clear D. V was shortened by 0 bases and J by 3 bases, with 12 bases between the two germline ends. Germline values: CDR1 SGHNT, CDR2 YYREEE (reference sequence). The CDR3 contains 15 residues. The CDR3 sequence: CASSLEAGRYTEAFF. CDR3 in DNA: TGTGCCAGCAGCTTGGAGGCGGGCAGATACACTGAAGCTTTCTTT.

The chain employs TRBV19 and TRBJ2-7, with 9 nucleotides matching TRBD2. CDR1 is LNHDA, CDR2 SQIVND, per germline (reference sequence). The J segment lost 2 bases and the V segment lost 8 bases, leaving 10 bases of the junction unmatched. The CDR3 runs to 15 residues. CDR3 DNA sequence: TGTGCCAGTTCCCCCGGGGCTAGCGGGACCTACGAGCAGTACTTC. The encoded protein is CASSPGASGTYEQYF. The variable domain in full, completed from reference TRBV19 and TRBJ2-7, reads DGGITQSPKYLFRKEGQNVTLSCEQNLNHDAMYWYRQDPGQGLRLIYYSQIVNDFQKGDIAEGYSVSREKKESFPLTVTSAQKNPTAFYLCASSPGASGTYEQYFGPGTRLTVT.

The V gene is TRBV9, the J gene TRBJ2-4; the match to TRBD1 covers 7 bases. The germline CDR1 and CDR2 sequences are SGDLS and YYNGEE. CDR3 size: 16 residues. J was trimmed by 3 bases and V by 3 bases; bases with no gene match: 9. CDR3 coding DNA: TGTGCCAGCAGCGGATTTCGACAGGGTGGCAAAAACATTCAGTACTTC. Protein product: CASSGFRQGGKNIQYF.

This clone was counted once. J is TRBJ2-3 and V is TRBV6-4; TRBD2 aligns across 11 bases. V dropped 2 bases and J dropped 6; count of bases not matched to a gene: 7. Germline CDR1 is MRHNA and CDR2 is SNTAGT. CDR3 size: 16 residues. The CDR3: CASSDRLAGGSDTQYF. The DNA for the CDR3 is TGTGCCAGCAGTGACAGGTTAGCGGGGGGGTCGGATACGCAGTATTTT.

To note about this clone: Compared with germline, one end of the junction differs, possibly owing to a read error. The V gene is TRBV30, the J gene TRBJ1-6; D is ambiguous. The CDR3 is 13 residues long. Germline CDR1 is GTSNPN and CDR2 is SVGIG (reference sequence). DNA for the CDR3: TGCGCCCGAGCGGGTGAATATAATTCACCCCTCCACTTT. Its protein product is CARAGEYNSPLHF.